A single sample gave rise to the 4 T cell receptor beta chains below, sequenced in a study of monozygotic twins with inflammatory bowel disease. TCRdb reprocessed the 5' RACE reads, keeping one entry per CDR3 protein, no DNA. The listing contains some 330,000 distinct CDR3 sequences. The sequenced material came from blood. The origin of the receptors is a human donor with ulcerative colitis or Crohn's disease, or a healthy co-twin of an affected twin (not recorded which).

The CDR3 protein is CASSSRQVAGNTIYF. The chain has TRBV7-9 and TRBJ1-3; checking the TCRdb D call of TRBD1 is not possible without DNA. This CDR3 region has 15 residues. From germline, CDR1 is SEHNR and CDR2 FQNEAQ (reference sequence).

V is TRBV12-3 or TRBV12-4 and J is TRBJ1-1; the D gene TCRdb calls, TRBD1, cannot be checked with no DNA. CDR3 size: 13 residues. CDR3: CASSTGQFTEAFF.

V gene TRBV5-1 combines with J gene TRBJ2-1; TCRdb lists TRBD1, though no DNA is available to test this call. The length of the CDR3 is 17 residues. Germline loops: CDR1 SGHRS, CDR2 YFSETQ. Here the CDR3 reads CASSLSLGSQRGNEQFF.

This chain uses TRBV12-3 or TRBV12-4 with TRBJ2-1; no DNA is available, so the TRBD1 call from TCRdb remains unchecked. The CDR3 sequence is 11 residues long. The CDR3 here is CATGRGNEQFF.